These 4 T cell receptor beta chains originate from one sample sequenced in a study of blood T cell repertoires in COVID-19. The protocol was immunoSEQ multiplex PCR, while the TCRdb copy is restricted to in-frame clones and leaves out a portion. The data hold some 64,000 clones, with roughly 82% observed a single time. Sequencing used peripheral blood. These receptors all stem from a human donor in a cohort sampled during active COVID-19.

A single count supports this clone. This chain links TRBV7-2 with TRBJ2-5, with D hard to call. The V end was cut by 2 bases, the J end by 5 bases, with 15 bases between. The CDR3 is 15 residues long. Germline CDR1 is SGHTA and CDR2 is FQGNSA. CDR3 amino acids: CASSLRDGSVETQYF. The CDR3 coding sequence is TGTGCCAGCAGCTTACGTGATGGTTCGGTCGAGACCCAGTACTTC.

The CDR3 nucleotides are TGCGCCAGCAGCTTGGCCCTCATGGGGACAGGGATCTCCTACGAGCAGTACTTC. Its translation: CASSLALMGTGISYEQYF. The rearrangement joins TRBV5-1 to TRBJ2-7; TRBD1 matches at 9 bases. CDR3 length equals 18 residues. The germline CDR1 and CDR2 sequences are SGHRS and YFSETQ. With 0 bases clipped from V and 0 bases from J, the junction kept 10 bases outside the gene matches.

The chain combines TRBV4-1 with TRBJ2-1; D not resolved. Germline CDR1 MGHRA, CDR2 YSYEKL. Trimming shortened V by 2 bases and J by 4 bases, and 6 bases separated the two germline ends. The CDR3 totals 13 residues. CDR3 DNA sequence: TGCGCCAGCAGCCAATCTGTGTACAATGAGCAGTTCTTC. This encodes CASSQSVYNEQFF.

CDR3 sequence reads: CASTPGTGGNEQYF. CDR3 nucleotide sequence: TGCGCCAGCACGCCCGGGACAGGGGGAAACGAGCAGTACTTC. V usage is TRBV5-1 and J usage is TRBJ2-7; 11 nucleotides line up with TRBD1. CDR3 length: 14 amino acids. CDR1 and CDR2 from the germline V gene are SGHRS and YFSETQ. The junction had 7 bases not matched to a gene; V was cut back by 6 bases and J by 5 bases. Based on the CDR3 plus reference TRBV5-1 and TRBJ2-7, the full variable domain is KAGVTQTPRYLIKTRGQQVTLSCSPISGHRSVSWYQQTPGQGLQFLFEYFSETQRNKGNFPGRFSGRQFSNSRSEMNVSTLELGDSALYLCASTPGTGGNEQYFGPGTRLTVT.